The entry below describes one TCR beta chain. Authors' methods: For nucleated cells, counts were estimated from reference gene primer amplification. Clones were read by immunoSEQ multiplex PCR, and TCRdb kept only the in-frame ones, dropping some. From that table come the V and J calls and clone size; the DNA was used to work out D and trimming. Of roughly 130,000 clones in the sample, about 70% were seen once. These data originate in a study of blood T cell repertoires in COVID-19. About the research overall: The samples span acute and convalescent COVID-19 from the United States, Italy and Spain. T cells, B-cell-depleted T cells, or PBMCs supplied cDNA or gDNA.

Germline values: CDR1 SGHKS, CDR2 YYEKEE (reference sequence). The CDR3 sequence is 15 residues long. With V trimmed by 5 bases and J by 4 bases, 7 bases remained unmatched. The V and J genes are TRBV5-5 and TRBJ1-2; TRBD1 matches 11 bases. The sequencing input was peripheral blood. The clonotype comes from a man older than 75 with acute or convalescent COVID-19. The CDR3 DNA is TGTGCCAGCAGGGACAGGGGGCCGGACTTCTATGGCTACACCTTC. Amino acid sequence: CASRDRGPDFYGYTF.